This T cell receptor (beta chain) was sequenced during a study of PD-L1 blockade in urothelial cancer. Background on the study: Patients, treated from 2014 onward, received atezolizumab 1,200 mg intravenously every 3 weeks. Notes on the study in general: A below-median TCR clonality in blood before treatment predicted better survival. Tumor-associated blood clones were expanded more by durable-benefit patients at 3 weeks.

This clone has just a few counts. Its specificity is unknown. Time point defined: pretreatment peripheral blood. Trimming took off 10 bases at V and 2 bases at J, with 14 bases between the two ends. Germline CDR1 reads SNHLY; CDR2 reads FYNNEI. The CDR3 has 13 residues. Each PCR contained spiked-in synthetic TCR analog templates. The assay was immunoSEQ multiplex PCR, and TCRdb's table has in-frame clones only and misses some. The sample has 38,000 or so clones; 85% are singletons. The sequences come from PBMCs, collected around atezolizumab (anti-PD-L1) treatment. The TCR was taken from a man aged 80 or over with urothelial cancer. The rearrangement uses TRBV2 and TRBJ1-2; D is undetermined. As DNA, the CDR3 is TGTGCCACCGCCCCCGACACCAACTATGGCTACACCTTC. This encodes CATAPDTNYGYTF.